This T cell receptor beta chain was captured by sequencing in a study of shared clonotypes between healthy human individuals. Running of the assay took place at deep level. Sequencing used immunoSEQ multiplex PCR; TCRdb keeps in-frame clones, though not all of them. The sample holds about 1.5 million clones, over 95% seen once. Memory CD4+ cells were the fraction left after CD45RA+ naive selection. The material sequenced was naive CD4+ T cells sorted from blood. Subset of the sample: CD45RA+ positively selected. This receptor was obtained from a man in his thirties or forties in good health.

In DNA form, the CDR3 reads TGTGCCAGCAGTTTATCGGGCACTGAGCAGTTCTTC. Amino acid sequence: CASSLSGTEQFF. V and J are TRBV27 and TRBJ2-1; D is uncertain. The CDR3 is 12 residues long. Germline V gives CDR1 MNHEY, CDR2 SMNVEV (reference sequence). The V end was cut by 0 bases, the J end by 9 bases, with 6 bases between.